The source of this T cell receptor beta chain is a study of T cells in tumors after PD-1 blockade. On the study more broadly: Excluded were patients with checkpoint blockade, immunosuppressants, or radiotherapy or other anti-cancer therapy within 4 weeks.

The data were produced by immunoSEQ multiplex PCR, yet TCRdb's version contains in-frame clones alone and is incomplete. This table holds 15,000 or so clones, around four fifths found once. CDR3 length: 14 amino acids. The germline V gene encodes CDR1 SGHNT and CDR2 YYREEE (reference sequence). J lost 2 bases, V lost 3 bases, and 4 bases had no gene match. The V call is TRBV5-4, the J call TRBJ1-1, with 7 bases aligning to TRBD1. The TCR was taken from a human donor with basal cell carcinoma. The specimen comprised PBMCs, sampled after anti-PD-1 treatment. The CDR3 loop is CASSSGQINTEAFF. The CDR3 region has the DNA TGTGCCAGCAGCTCGGGACAGATAAACACTGAAGCTTTCTTT.